A selection of T cell receptor beta chains follows, all from one sample in a study of T cells in narcolepsy. Generated by immunoSEQ multiplex PCR, the TCRdb table keeps only in-frame clones and is missing some. There are fewer than 35,000 clones in the sample; roughly 80% occur only once, and just under 2.5% lies in the top ten. Sequencing used CD45RA- memory CD4+ T cells from PBMCs. Source of these receptors: a human donor with narcolepsy. Each CDR3 is given with its conserved first and last residue. D genes are given only for firm matches. Clone size appears in some rows only: once, few, many, or a class for an expanded clone.

v_gene	d_gene	abundance	j_gene	CDR3nt	CDR3aa
TRBV30	TRBD2	.	TRBJ2-3	TGTGCCTGGAGTGTACTGGGACTATTCGATACGCAGTATTTT	CAWSVLGLFDTQYF
TRBV6-1	.	.	TRBJ2-7	TGTGCCAGCAGTGAAAGGTACGAGCAGTACTTC	CASSERYEQYF
TRBV5-8	.	.	TRBJ2-2	TGTGCCAGCCCAGAGCACTACGGGGAGCTGTTTTTT	CASPEHYGELFF
TRBV5-4	.	.	TRBJ2-5	TGTGCCAGCAGCTCTGACGGTGGTAGTGTACGTGAGACCCAGTACTTC	CASSSDGGSVRETQYF
TRBV5-1	.	.	TRBJ2-7	TGCGCCAGCAGCCCAGCGAACCCCTACGAGCAGTACTTC	CASSPANPYEQYF
TRBV4-3	.	few	TRBJ1-3	TGCGCCAGCAGCCCCGGAGTGGGACCTGGAAACACCATATATTTT	CASSPGVGPGNTIYF
TRBV7-3	.	.	TRBJ1-4	TGTGCCAGCAGCCCCCAGATCCGGGACACCCAGACTGCAACTAATGAAAAACTGTTTTTT	CASSPQIRDTQTATNEKLFF
TRBV7-3	TRBD2	.	TRBJ2-3	TGTGCCAGCAGCGCGGGACTATCAGATACGCAGTATTTT	CASSAGLSDTQYF
TRBV5-6	.	once	TRBJ2-7	TGTGCCAGCAGCAGACTCCGGGGGACAAGCTACGAGCAGTACTTC	CASSRLRGTSYEQYF
TRBV5-4	TRBD1	.	TRBJ2-7	TGTGCCAGCAGCCTGGGACAGGGGGGCGAGCAGTACTTC	CASSLGQGGEQYF
TRBV28	.	.	TRBJ2-1	TGTGCCAGCTACCGCTCCCGGGCTTCCTACAATGAGCAGTTCTTC	CASYRSRASYNEQFF
TRBV5-5	.	.	TRBJ2-7	TGTGCCAGCAGCTTGGCCCGGCGGGGTAGACGGGAATCCTACGAGCAGTACTTC	CASSLARRGRRESYEQYF
TRBV28	TRBD1	.	TRBJ1-5	TGTGCCAGCAGAGGGACAGGGGCGATCACGCCCCAGCATTTT	CASRGTGAITPQHF
TRBV5-6	.	.	TRBJ2-5	TGTGCCAGCAGCTTTGAGGGAAAAAGGGTTTGGGGAGAGACCCAGTACTTC	CASSFEGKRVWGETQYF
TRBV6-6	.	.	TRBJ2-7	TGTGCCTCAGGGCGGTCGTACGAGCAGTACTTC	CASGRSYEQYF
TRBV6-5	TRBD1	.	TRBJ2-1	TGTGCCAGCAGTCCCAGGACAGGCTACAATGAGCAGTTCTTC	CASSPRTGYNEQFF
TRBV7-2	.	.	TRBJ1-1	TGTGCCAGCAGCTTAGGGGGAGGCAGTGAAGCTTTCTTT	CASSLGGGSEAFF
TRBV6-6	.	.	TRBJ1-5	TGTGCCAGCAGTCCCCCGGGAGATGGGCAGCCCCAGCATTTT	CASSPPGDGQPQHF
TRBV27	TRBD1	.	TRBJ1-2	TGTGCCAGCAGGCAGATTAGGACAGGGAACTATGGCTACACCTTC	CASRQIRTGNYGYTF
TRBV25-1	.	.	TRBJ1-1	TGTGCCAGCGGAAGGAACACTGAAGCTTTCTTT	CASGRNTEAFF
TRBV30	.	.	TRBJ2-5	TGTGCCTGGAGTGGGGGGGCAGAGACCCAGTACTTC	CAWSGGAETQYF
TRBV7-8	.	once	TRBJ1-5	TGTGCCAGCAGCTTACGGGATTGGAGCAACCAGCCCCAGCATTTT	CASSLRDWSNQPQHF
TRBV10-1	.	.	TRBJ2-7	TGCGCCAGCGACCAAGGATCCTACGAGCAGTACTTC	CASDQGSYEQYF
TRBV10-3	TRBD2	.	TRBJ2-5	TGTGCCATCAGTGATGGCCGACTAGCGGTGTACCAAGAGACCCAGTACTTC	CAISDGRLAVYQETQYF
TRBV6-6	TRBD1	.	TRBJ2-2	TGTGCCAGTGGACAGGGGTACACCGGGGAGCTGTTTTTT	CASGQGYTGELFF
TRBV6-4	.	few	TRBJ1-5	TGTGCCAGCAGTGACTCGCGGGATCGACAAGCCCGAGACCAGCATTTT	CASSDSRDRQARDQHF
TRBV7-8	TRBD2	.	TRBJ2-1	TGTGCCAGCAGCCCGAACCTAGCGGGAGTCTACAATGAGCAGTTCTTC	CASSPNLAGVYNEQFF
TRBV11-2	.	.	TRBJ2-3	TGTGCCAGCAGCTGGGACGGGGTAGACACAGATACGCAGTATTTT	CASSWDGVDTDTQYF
TRBV2	.	.	TRBJ2-5	TGTGCCAGCAGACTAGCCCAAGAGACCCAGTACTTC	CASRLAQETQYF
TRBV11-2	.	.	TRBJ2-1	TGTGCCAGCAGCCCCACCTTCCTCCATGAGCAGTTCTTC	CASSPTFLHEQFF
TRBV5-1	TRBD1	.	TRBJ2-3	TGCGCCAGCGAGGATCAGGGGGCGAGCACAGATACGCAGTATTTT	CASEDQGASTDTQYF
TRBV6-6	.	.	TRBJ2-7	TGTGCCAGCAGCTCGGGATCCCGCTACGAGCAGTACTTC	CASSSGSRYEQYF
TRBV7-3	TRBD2	once	TRBJ2-1	TGTGCCAGCAGCACGGGGACTAGCCCCCATGAGCAGTTCTTC	CASSTGTSPHEQFF
TRBV7-2	.	.	TRBJ2-1	TGTGCCAGCAGCTTAGGGCAGTCGTTCTACAATGAGCAGTTCTTC	CASSLGQSFYNEQFF
TRBV30	.	few	TRBJ2-7	TGTGCCTGGAGTGTGGCACAGGGTCGGTCCTACGAGCAGTACTTC	CAWSVAQGRSYEQYF
TRBV19	.	.	TRBJ2-1	TGTGCCAGTACTCAGATGGCGGGGGCTTACAATGAGCAGTTCTTC	CASTQMAGAYNEQFF
TRBV10-3	TRBD2	once	TRBJ2-5	TGTGCCATCAGTGAGCAACCGGGCGGGGGGGCTGGAGAGACCCAGTACTTC	CAISEQPGGGAGETQYF
TRBV11-3	.	.	TRBJ2-1	TGTGCCAGCAGCTTTGGGGGAACGGGGAGCTCCTACAATGAGCAGTTCTTC	CASSFGGTGSSYNEQFF
TRBV7-9	.	.	TRBJ2-3	TGTGCCAGCAGCTTACTTAGTACGCAGTATTTT	CASSLLSTQYF
TRBV19	.	.	TRBJ1-2	TGTGCCAGTAGCGAACAGGGAAGAGAGTATGGCTACACCTTC	CASSEQGREYGYTF
TRBV6-6	.	.	TRBJ1-5	TGTGCCAGCAATCTTTTGGGGGAGGATCAGCCCCAGCATTTT	CASNLLGEDQPQHF
TRBV28	TRBD2	.	TRBJ2-7	TGTGCCAGCTGCGGCTCGGGCGGGAGGGTTTTCTACGAGCAGTACTTC	CASCGSGGRVFYEQYF
TRBV19	TRBD1	.	TRBJ2-5	TGTGCCAGTATGCCATCCCACAGGGGGCTAAAAGGCGAGACCCAGTACTTC	CASMPSHRGLKGETQYF
TRBV6-5	.	.	TRBJ2-7	TGTGCCAGCAGGCCGACAGGCTCCTACGAGCAGTACTTC	CASRPTGSYEQYF
TRBV9	TRBD2	.	TRBJ2-2	TGTGCCAGCAGCGTCCTAGCGGGAGGGCCCTCCGGGGAGCTGTTTTTT	CASSVLAGGPSGELFF
TRBV7-9	TRBD1	.	TRBJ1-4	TGTGCCAGCAGTCATACAGGGGATGGTGAAAAACTGTTTTTT	CASSHTGDGEKLFF
TRBV30	.	.	TRBJ1-4	TGTGCCTGGGCAGGGTTGGGCAGAGAAAAACTGTTTTTT	CAWAGLGREKLFF
TRBV29-1	.	.	TRBJ1-2	TGCAGCGTTTTCGGCCTTTTTGGAAATGGCTACACCTTC	CSVFGLFGNGYTF
TRBV25-1	.	.	TRBJ2-5	TGTGCCAGCAGTCCCCCACGAGTCCTACAAGAGACCCAGTACTTC	CASSPPRVLQETQYF
TRBV9	TRBD1	.	TRBJ1-1	TGTGCCAGCAGCGTGGGGTTGAGCACAGGGGGCACTGAAGCTTTCTTT	CASSVGLSTGGTEAFF
TRBV28	.	few	TRBJ1-1	TGTGCCAGCAGTTTGGAGCCAGGACGGACTGAAGCTTTCTTT	CASSLEPGRTEAFF